What follows are 12 T cell receptor beta chains derived from one specimen sequenced in a study of T-cell memory formation after mild COVID-19. TCRdb analysed the 5' RACE reads with MiXCR anew, one entry per CDR3 protein. The table records approximately 250,000 distinct CDR3 sequences, 16% of them present only once. The source material was PBMCs or a T cell subset sorted from them (not recorded which). These receptor sequences come from a man younger than 35 who had mild COVID-19 (a few samples of this study predate the infection). Cell type and time point are not known.

The rearrangement links TRBV4-1 to TRBJ2-1; the D is unclear. The germline V gene has CDR1 MGHRA and CDR2 YSYEKL. This CDR3 is 11 amino acids long. The germline V and J ends were trimmed by 4 bases and 8 bases, with 6 bases remaining between them. CDR3 nucleotide sequence: TGCGCCAGCAGCCTCTCTCATGAGCAGTTCTTC. Translated, it gives CASSLSHEQFF.

V is TRBV4-1 and J is TRBJ2-7; 7 positions agree with TRBD2. Unmatched junction bases numbered 3, after V lost 1 base and J lost 3 bases. Germline CDR1 reads MGHRA; CDR2 reads YSYEKL. The length of the CDR3 is 14 residues. The CDR3 region is CASSQVGGSYEQYF. DNA of the CDR3: TGCGCCAGCAGCCAAGTCGGGGGGAGCTACGAGCAGTACTTC.

This clonotype turned up a few times. The rearrangement uses TRBV27 and TRBJ2-7; the match to TRBD1 covers 7 bases. In germline, CDR1 is MNHEY, CDR2 SMNVEV (reference sequence). Trimming cost V 5 bases and J 2 bases; bases outside gene matches: 6. The CDR3 totals 14 residues. The CDR3 nucleotides are TGTGCCAGCAGTGCCCGGACAGGTGCCTACGAGCAGTACTTC. Its translation is CASSARTGAYEQYF.

V usage is TRBV7-2 and J usage is TRBJ1-5, with a weak D call TRBD1 (5 bases). The CDR3 is 14 amino acids. V lost 5 bases and J lost 4, with 12 bases in between. Germline V gene lookup returns CDR1 SGHTA and CDR2 FQGNSA. The CDR3 is CASSRGLPNQPQHF. CDR3 nucleotides: TGTGCCAGCAGCCGGGGACTCCCGAATCAGCCCCAGCATTTT.

V gene TRBV5-6 combines with J gene TRBJ2-3; D is perhaps TRBD2 (5 bases). The germline V and J ends were trimmed by 1 base and 7 bases, with 7 bases remaining between them. This CDR3 region has 12 residues. The germline gives CDR1 SGHDT, CDR2 YYEEEE. The CDR3 loop reads CASSLWEYTQYF. CDR3 coding DNA: TGTGCCAGCAGCTTGTGGGAGTATACGCAGTATTTT.

This sequence joins TRBV5-1 and TRBJ1-5, with 12 bases that match TRBD1. V lost 0 bases to trimming and J lost 11 bases; unmatched junction nucleotides: 6. The CDR3 runs to 15 residues. From germline, CDR1 is SGHRS and CDR2 YFSETQ. This CDR3 reads CASSLDGTGGEAQHF. The DNA of the CDR3 is TGCGCCAGCAGCTTGGACGGGACAGGGGGCGAAGCCCAGCATTTT.

This clonotype was seen a handful of times. The gene calls are TRBV11-2 and TRBJ2-3; 8 bases agree with TRBD2. Trimming removed 5 bases from V and 1 base from J; junction bases left unmatched: 8. The CDR3 spans 16 residues. Germline V CDR1 and CDR2: SGHAT, FQNNGV. The CDR3 DNA is TGTGCCAGCAGCCAGGGGACTAGGGAGGGCACAGATACGCAGTATTTT. As protein: CASSQGTREGTDTQYF.

There are a few counts of this clonotype. This chain joins TRBV7-9 and TRBJ2-5; 9 bases are a match to TRBD1. Germline CDR1 and CDR2: SEHNR and FQNEAQ (reference sequence). V shed 4 bases and J 5 bases; nucleotides not matched to a gene: 8. The CDR3 contains 15 residues. This CDR3 reads CASSSPGQGWETQYF. The CDR3 DNA follows: TGTGCCAGCAGCTCACCGGGACAGGGTTGGGAGACCCAGTACTTC.

This clonotype was recorded a few times. In nucleotides, the CDR3 is TGTGCCAGCAGTTATCATCATGGGCAGCCCGGGGAGCTGTTTTTT. Translated, it gives CASSYHHGQPGELFF. The chain has TRBV6-5 and TRBJ2-2; D uncertain. Germline V gene sequence: CDR1 MNHEY, CDR2 SVGAGI. CDR3 size: 15 residues. V was trimmed by 3 bases and J by 6 bases, leaving 14 bases between them.

The V call is TRBV20-1, the J call TRBJ2-7, with D unresolved. Germline CDR1 is DFQATT and CDR2 is SNEGSKA (reference sequence). The CDR3 contains 13 residues. The V gene lost 5 bases and the J gene lost 5 bases, with 16 bases spanning the gap. CDR3 coding DNA: TGCAGTGCTCGTCGACCTATTCTGGACGAGCAGTACTTC. Translating gives CSARRPILDEQYF.

The chain employs TRBV2 and TRBJ2-5, with D unresolved. The CDR3 has 13 residues. Germline lookup yields CDR1 SNHLY and CDR2 FYNNEI. Trimming cost V 3 bases and J 5 bases, with 10 bases left between them. CDR3 amino acids: CASSDGVSETQYF. The CDR3 DNA is TGTGCCAGCAGTGATGGTGTTTCCGAGACCCAGTACTTC.

This clonotype has a handful of counts. The gene calls are TRBV28 and TRBJ1-5; the D gene is possibly TRBD1 (5 bases). The CDR3 is 15 amino acids. V lost 5 bases to trimming and J lost 5 bases, with 16 bases between them. CDR1 and CDR2 (germline): MDHEN, SYDVKM. This CDR3 is CASSRTPRRDQPQHF. For the CDR3, the DNA is TGTGCCAGCAGTCGGACACCCCGGCGAGATCAGCCCCAGCATTTT. Drawing the rest from reference TRBV28 and TRBJ1-5, the complete variable domain is DVKVTQSSRYLVKRTGEKVFLECVQDMDHENMFWYRQDPGLGLRLIYFSYDVKMKEKGDIPEGYSVSREKKERFSLILESASTNQTSMYLCASSRTPRRDQPQHFGDGTRLSIL.